This TCR beta chain was profiled in a study of blood T cell repertoires in COVID-19. The wider study: Acute and convalescent COVID-19 samples came from the United States, Italy and Spain. From T cells, B-cell-depleted T cells, or PBMCs came the material, which was cDNA or gDNA.

Sequenced by immunoSEQ multiplex PCR; TCRdb stores in-frame clones only, minus some. The table includes about 99,000 clones, roughly 82% detected once. Germline V gene sequence: CDR1 SGHNT, CDR2 YYREEE (reference sequence). V shed 3 bases, J shed 2 bases, and the junction held 3 bases outside the gene matches. This CDR3 is 17 amino acids long. The clonotype comes from a man between 60 and 75 years old with acute or convalescent COVID-19. Sequencing input: peripheral blood. The chain is built from TRBV5-4 and TRBJ2-2, with TRBD2 matching 14 bases. DNA of the CDR3: TGTGCCAGCAGCTCCGGACTAGCGGGAGGCAACACCGGGGAGCTGTTTTTT. Residues: CASSSGLAGGNTGELFF.